This record looks at one T cell receptor (beta chain) sequence and its context. This clonotype was counted a few times. It has no known antigen specificity. Base-call qualities are not available, and no considerably larger clone is one nucleotide away. Per the publication, the treatment or condition label means: live attenuated yellow fever vaccine strain. A standard Ficoll-Paque protocol was used to isolate PBMCs from peripheral blood. Dynabeads CD4 and CD8 positive selection kits were used to isolate CD4 and CD8 T-cell fractions. RNA was extracted with TriZol from bulk PBMCs, CD4 and CD8 fractions, and dextramer-positive and dextramer-negative fractions. V is reduced by 0 bases and J by 0 bases, leaving a spacing of 9 bases between them. The germline V gene supplies CDR1 MGHDK and CDR2 SYGVNS. Spanning cysteine to phenylalanine, the CDR3 consists of 16 amino acids. Here the CDR3 DNA is all that survives: 48 bases in frame from base 1.

Sequenced on an Illumina NovaSeq 6000. Synthesis of TCR cDNA relied on 5'RACE template switching, a step that introduced a universal primer site along with unique molecular identifiers. Priming for cDNA synthesis came from both the TCR alpha and TCR beta constant segments. Library amplification used two PCR steps, and the second PCR step added sample barcodes and sequencing adapters. Sequencing of libraries was done on Illumina HiSeq 2500 (2x100 bp) or NovaSeq (2x150 bp). In the original analysis: Demultiplexing of reads and collapsing into UMI consensus sequences were performed with MIGEC, and V(D)J alignment was carried out with MiXCR. Vaccine-responding clonotypes were identified with edgeR using replicate PBMC samples, with FDR below 0.01 and a log2 fold change above 5 up to day 15 being required. Each bulk clonotype was labeled CD4 or CD8 based on which sequenced repertoire, CD4 or CD8, contained the clonotype at higher abundance. TCRdb trimmed public reads at Q25 via fastp, called clones via MiXCR and kept in-frame beta chains. Here each entry gathers all rows of one CDR3 protein and keeps the most common genes and DNA. What appears here as the V and J calls and clone size reflects TCRdb's work, not the paper's. In all, the sample holds 120,000 or so distinct CDR3 sequences, and about 8.4% of those were seen once. The ten largest account for under 40% of the sample.

The data were taken from a study of T cells after yellow fever vaccination (dated by TCRdb to the late 2010s). About the study as a whole: The SMART-Seq v4 Ultra Low Input RNA kit was used to prepare libraries from fractions with low cell numbers. Bulk PBMC replicates and cell subsets were isolated from blood drawn at multiple timepoints before and after both primary and secondary immunization. To follow T-cell clones before and after both primary and booster YFV17D yellow fever vaccination, bulk TCR alpha and beta repertoires underwent longitudinal sequencing. Two healthy male donors, one aged 18 to 30 and one aged 30 to 40 years, were included in the cohort. Study-wide conclusions, independent of this receptor: Most clones expanded after primary vaccination were re-detected after the booster (around 96% of CD4 and around 88% of CD8), suggesting broad memory maintenance. Only two donors were included in the study, so the extent to which the findings can be generalized is limited. A small share of clonotypes occurred in both CD4 and CD8 compartments, likely arising from convergent recombination. The secondary T-cell response was found to be weaker but faster than the primary response, with a peak reached on day 5 rather than on day 15. FACS-sorted repertoires could contain abundant contaminating clonotypes from the bulk population, so computational filtering was required.

This receptor was taken from a man aged 18-30 years who received the YFV17D yellow fever vaccine. The specimen was CD8+ T cells sorted from PBMCs, collected on the day of the yellow fever booster vaccination. The chain is assembled from TRBV25-1 and TRBJ1-3; there is no confident call for the D gene. For the CDR3, the sequence is CASSEYRIHSGNTIYF. The bases are TGTGCCAGCAGTGAATATCGGATCCACTCTGGAAACACCATATATTTT. Beyond the CDR3, the reference TRBV25-1 and TRBJ1-3 genes provide the residues; the full variable domain reads: EADIYQTPRYLVIGTGKKITLECSQTMGHDKMYWYQQDPGMELHLIHYSYGVNSTEKGDLSSESTVSRIRTEHFPLTLESARPSHTSQYLCASSEYRIHSGNTIYFGEGSWLTVV.